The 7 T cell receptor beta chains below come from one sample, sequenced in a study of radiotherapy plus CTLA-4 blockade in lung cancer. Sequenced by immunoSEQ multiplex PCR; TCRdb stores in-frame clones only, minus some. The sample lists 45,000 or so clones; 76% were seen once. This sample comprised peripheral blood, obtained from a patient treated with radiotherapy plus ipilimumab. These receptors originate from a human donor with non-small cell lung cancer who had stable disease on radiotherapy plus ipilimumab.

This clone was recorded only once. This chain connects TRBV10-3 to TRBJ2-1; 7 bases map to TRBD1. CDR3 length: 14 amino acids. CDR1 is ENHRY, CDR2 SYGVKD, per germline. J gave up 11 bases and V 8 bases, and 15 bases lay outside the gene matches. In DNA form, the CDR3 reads TGTGCCATCCCTGACGCCGTAGAACAGGGGAAGCAGTTCTTC. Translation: CAIPDAVEQGKQFF.

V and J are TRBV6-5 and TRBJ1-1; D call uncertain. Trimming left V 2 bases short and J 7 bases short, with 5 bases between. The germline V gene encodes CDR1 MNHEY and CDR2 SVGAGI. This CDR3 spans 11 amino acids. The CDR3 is CASSYEGEAFF. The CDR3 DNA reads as TGTGCCAGCAGTTACGAGGGTGAAGCTTTCTTT.

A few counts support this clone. The CDR3 sequence: CASSQGPYEQYV. For the CDR3, the DNA is TGTGCCAGCAGCCAAGGACCTTACGAGCAGTACGTC. This chain uses TRBV28 with TRBJ2-7; D is uncertain. The germline V gene has CDR1 MDHEN and CDR2 SYDVKM. The CDR3 covers 12 residues. The germline V and J ends were trimmed by 6 bases and 4 bases, with 10 bases remaining between them.

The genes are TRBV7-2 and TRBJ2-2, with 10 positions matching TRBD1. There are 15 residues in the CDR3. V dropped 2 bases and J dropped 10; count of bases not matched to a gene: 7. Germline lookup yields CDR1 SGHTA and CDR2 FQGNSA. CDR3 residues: CASSLTGTGVEELFF. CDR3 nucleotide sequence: TGTGCCAGCAGCTTAACAGGGACAGGGGTGGAGGAGCTGTTTTTT.

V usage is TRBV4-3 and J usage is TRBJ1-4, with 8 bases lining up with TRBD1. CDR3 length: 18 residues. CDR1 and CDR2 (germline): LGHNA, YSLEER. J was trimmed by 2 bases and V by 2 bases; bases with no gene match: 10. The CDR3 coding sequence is TGCGCCAGCAGCCAATTCGGGACAGGCCGGGGGACTAATGAAAAACTGTTTTTT. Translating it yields CASSQFGTGRGTNEKLFF.

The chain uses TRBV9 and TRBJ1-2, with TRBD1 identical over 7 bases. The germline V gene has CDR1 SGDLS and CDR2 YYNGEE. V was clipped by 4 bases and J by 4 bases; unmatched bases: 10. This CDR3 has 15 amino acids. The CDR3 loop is CASSPTSGGSYGYTF. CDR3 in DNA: TGTGCCAGCAGCCCAACATCAGGGGGTTCCTATGGCTACACCTTC. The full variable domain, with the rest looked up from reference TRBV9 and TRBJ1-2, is DSGVTQTPKHLITATGQRVTLRCSPRSGDLSVYWYQQSLDQGLQFLIQYYNGEERAKGNILERFSAQQFPDLHSELNLSSLELGDSALYFCASSPTSGGSYGYTFGSGTRLTVV.

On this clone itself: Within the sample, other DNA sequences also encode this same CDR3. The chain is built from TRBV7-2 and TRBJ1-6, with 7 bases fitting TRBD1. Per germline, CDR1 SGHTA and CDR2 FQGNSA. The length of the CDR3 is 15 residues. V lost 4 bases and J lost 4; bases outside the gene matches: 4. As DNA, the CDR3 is TGTGCCAGCAGCTCCCCGGGACAGTATAATTCACCCCTCCACTTT. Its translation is CASSSPGQYNSPLHF.